Listed below are T cell receptor beta chains from one sample, sequenced in a study of beta chain features in type 1 diabetes. Profiled with immunoSEQ multiplex PCR; TCRdb holds only in-frame clones, not every one. This sample has around 500,000 clones; 25% to 35% occur once, and the top ten carry about 0.06%. The sequencing sample was made of naive CD4+ T cells from blood. The receptors stem from a young man in good health. The CDR3 runs from the conserved cysteine through the conserved F or W. D genes are given only for firm matches. Only some rows state a clone size, as once, few, many or a class for expanded clones.

V gene	D gene	clone size	J gene	CDR3 DNA	CDR3 protein
TRBV5-6	.	.	TRBJ2-7	TGTGCCAGCAGCCCTAGTTCCTACGAGCAGTACTTC	CASSPSSYEQYF
TRBV7-6	.	.	TRBJ1-1	TGTGCCAGCAGCCGGGGATGGGGGAACACTGAAGCTTTCTTT	CASSRGWGNTEAFF
TRBV29-1	TRBD1	.	TRBJ1-2	TGCAGCGTGGTGGTGTTCGGGACAGGGGTGGGCTACACCTTC	CSVVVFGTGVGYTF
TRBV27	.	few	TRBJ2-2	TGTGCCAGCAGTTTAAGGGGACTGATCGGGGAGCTGTTTTTT	CASSLRGLIGELFF
TRBV9	.	.	TRBJ2-2	TGTGCCAGCAGATCGAACGGGGAGCTGTTTTTT	CASRSNGELFF
TRBV20-1	.	.	TRBJ1-4	TGCAGTGCGAGACGGGTCGATGGACTGTTTTTT	CSARRVDGLFF
TRBV30	.	.	TRBJ2-5	TGTGCCTGTAATGTGGGCCAAGAGACCCAGTACTTC	CACNVGQETQYF
TRBV28	.	.	TRBJ2-7	TGTGCCAGCAGTTTACGCGGGGCCAGCTACGAGCAGTACTTC	CASSLRGASYEQYF
TRBV7-9	.	.	TRBJ2-5	TGTGCCAGCAGCCTAGGGACGGTGCCGGAGACCCAGTACTTC	CASSLGTVPETQYF
TRBV7-9	TRBD1	.	TRBJ2-1	TGTGCCAGCAGCCCCTCAGGGGGCCTCGCCTACAATGAGCAGTTCTTC	CASSPSGGLAYNEQFF
TRBV5-6	TRBD2	.	TRBJ2-1	TGTGCCAGCAGCCCGGGACTAGCGGGTAGAGCCTACAATGAGCAGTTCTTC	CASSPGLAGRAYNEQFF
TRBV7-8	TRBD2	.	TRBJ2-7	TGTGCCAGCAGCTTAGTGAGGCGACTAGCGGGAGATAGCGACGAGCAGTACTTC	CASSLVRRLAGDSDEQYF
TRBV7-6	TRBD1	.	TRBJ2-4	TGTGCCAGCAGCTTGCTACAGGACAGGGCTTTCGTACTGGCCAAAAACATTCAGTACTTC	CASSLLQDRAFVLAKNIQYF
TRBV14	TRBD2	few	TRBJ2-3	TGTGCCAGCAGCCAAAACGGGAGGGCCCAAGATACGCAGTATTTT	CASSQNGRAQDTQYF
TRBV7-9	TRBD2	.	TRBJ2-1	TGTGCCAGCAGCTTACTCGGAACTAGCGGGGGTAATGAGCAGTTCTTC	CASSLLGTSGGNEQFF
TRBV29-1	.	few	TRBJ2-5	TGCAGCGTTCTTGCGGGTGGGGAGACCCAGTACTTC	CSVLAGGETQYF
TRBV2	.	.	TRBJ1-5	TGTGCCAGCAGTGACAGGGTCGGTCAGCCCCAGCATTTT	CASSDRVGQPQHF
TRBV29-1	TRBD1	few	TRBJ1-1	TGCAGCGCAGTCCGGGACAGGGGCACTGAAGCTTTCTTT	CSAVRDRGTEAFF
TRBV10-3	TRBD1	.	TRBJ1-2	TGTGCCACTCTGGGACAGGACTATGGCTACACCTTC	CATLGQDYGYTF
TRBV15	.	.	TRBJ2-6	TGTGCCACCAGCAGAGGAGTGACAGGCTCTGGGGCCAACGTCCTGACTTTC	CATSRGVTGSGANVLTF
TRBV7-8	TRBD1	.	TRBJ1-1	TGTGCCAGCAGCCCAGGACAGGCCACAATTGAAGCTTTCTTT	CASSPGQATIEAFF
TRBV9	.	.	TRBJ2-2	TGTGCCAGCAGCGTAGCAGGCACCAACACCGGGGAGCTGTTTTTT	CASSVAGTNTGELFF
TRBV7-9	TRBD2	.	TRBJ2-1	TGTGCCAGCAGCTTAGCGCAATCTAGCGGGAGTGGTGAGCAGTTCTTC	CASSLAQSSGSGEQFF
TRBV14	TRBD2	few	TRBJ2-1	TGTGCCAGCAGCCGATCTAGCGGGAGATCCTACAATGAGCAGTTCTTC	CASSRSSGRSYNEQFF
TRBV30	TRBD1	few	TRBJ1-2	TGTGCCTGGGTTGACAGGGCTTTATATGGCTACACCTTC	CAWVDRALYGYTF
TRBV6-6	.	.	TRBJ2-5	TGTGCCAGCAGGAGCCGTTCGACCTCAGGGGAGACCCAGTACTTC	CASRSRSTSGETQYF
TRBV30	.	few	TRBJ1-5	TGTGCCTGGAGTGTCGGACGGAGTCAGCCCCAGCATTTT	CAWSVGRSQPQHF
TRBV7-2	.	.	TRBJ2-1	TGTGCCAGCAGCCTCAAGGGACCCCAGTTCTTC	CASSLKGPQFF
TRBV5-1	.	.	TRBJ2-5	TGCGCCAGCAGCCGACTGACTCAAGAGACCCAGTACTTC	CASSRLTQETQYF
TRBV7-8	TRBD1	.	TRBJ2-7	TGTGCCAGCAGGTCAAAGAGGGGACAGCGTACGAAGGAGCAGTACTTC	CASRSKRGQRTKEQYF
TRBV30	TRBD1	.	TRBJ1-1	TGTGCCTGGAGTGTACTATCCTTGACAGGGCGGAACACTGAAGCTTTCTTT	CAWSVLSLTGRNTEAFF
TRBV30	TRBD1	few	TRBJ1-5	TGTGCCTGGAGTGTACAGGGGAGCAATCAGCCCCAGCATTTT	CAWSVQGSNQPQHF
TRBV25-1	TRBD2	.	TRBJ2-7	TGTGCCAGCAGTGAAGGGCTAGCGGAGATCTACGAGCAGTACTTC	CASSEGLAEIYEQYF
TRBV5-1	.	.	TRBJ2-3	TGCGCCAGCAGCTTGTATCTTGGCCGGACAGATACGCAGTATTTT	CASSLYLGRTDTQYF
TRBV18	.	few	TRBJ2-3	TGTGCCAGCTCACCAGCGGCAAGCACAGATACGCAGTATTTT	CASSPAASTDTQYF
TRBV19	TRBD1	.	TRBJ2-2	TGTGCCAGTAGTCTTGACAGGGCAGGCACCGGGGAGCTGTTTTTT	CASSLDRAGTGELFF
TRBV10-3	.	.	TRBJ2-5	TGTGCCATCAGTGAGTCGCGGGGAGAGACCCAGTACTTC	CAISESRGETQYF
TRBV29-1	.	.	TRBJ1-1	TGCAGCGTTGAAGATCGTAGAGGGAAGACTGAAGCTTTCTTT	CSVEDRRGKTEAFF
TRBV7-2	.	.	TRBJ2-1	TGTGCCAGCAGCTTCGGGGCCTTGACCTACAATGAGCAGTTCTTC	CASSFGALTYNEQFF
TRBV7-8	TRBD2	.	TRBJ2-1	TGTGCCAGCAGCTTACTCGCGGGAGGGCGCAATGAGCAGTTCTTC	CASSLLAGGRNEQFF
TRBV9	.	few	TRBJ2-1	TGTGCCAGCAGCGAGGGCGGAAGTCTCTCCTACAATGAGCAGTTCTTC	CASSEGGSLSYNEQFF
TRBV29-1	TRBD1	few	TRBJ2-3	TGCAGCGGAAGGGACAGGGGGCGAGATACGCAGTATTTT	CSGRDRGRDTQYF
TRBV9	.	few	TRBJ2-5	TGTGCCAGCAGCGTAGATCAGGACCCCCAAGAGACCCAGTACTTC	CASSVDQDPQETQYF
TRBV11-2	.	.	TRBJ2-1	TGTGCCAGCAGCTTAAGGGGGAGCACCTACAATGAGCAGTTCTTC	CASSLRGSTYNEQFF
TRBV7-2	TRBD1	.	TRBJ1-3	TGTGCCAGCAGCGTTGGACAGGGGAACACCATATATTTT	CASSVGQGNTIYF
TRBV30	.	few	TRBJ2-7	TGTGCCTGGATCCGAACAGGGGAGGTTAACGAGCAGTACTTC	CAWIRTGEVNEQYF
TRBV7-3	TRBD2	.	TRBJ2-7	TGTGCCAGCAGCTTAACGGGACTAGGTTTACCTGGCTACGAGCAGTACTTC	CASSLTGLGLPGYEQYF
TRBV5-4	TRBD2	few	TRBJ2-7	TGTGCCAGCAGCTCCCAGACTAGCGGTACCTACGAGCAGTACTTC	CASSSQTSGTYEQYF
TRBV7-2	.	.	TRBJ2-1	TGTGCCAGCAGCTTAGGAACAGGGCTATACAATGAGCAGTTCTTC	CASSLGTGLYNEQFF
TRBV10-3	.	.	TRBJ2-1	TGTGCCATCAGTGAGTCTAGCTACAATGAGCAGTTCTTC	CAISESSYNEQFF